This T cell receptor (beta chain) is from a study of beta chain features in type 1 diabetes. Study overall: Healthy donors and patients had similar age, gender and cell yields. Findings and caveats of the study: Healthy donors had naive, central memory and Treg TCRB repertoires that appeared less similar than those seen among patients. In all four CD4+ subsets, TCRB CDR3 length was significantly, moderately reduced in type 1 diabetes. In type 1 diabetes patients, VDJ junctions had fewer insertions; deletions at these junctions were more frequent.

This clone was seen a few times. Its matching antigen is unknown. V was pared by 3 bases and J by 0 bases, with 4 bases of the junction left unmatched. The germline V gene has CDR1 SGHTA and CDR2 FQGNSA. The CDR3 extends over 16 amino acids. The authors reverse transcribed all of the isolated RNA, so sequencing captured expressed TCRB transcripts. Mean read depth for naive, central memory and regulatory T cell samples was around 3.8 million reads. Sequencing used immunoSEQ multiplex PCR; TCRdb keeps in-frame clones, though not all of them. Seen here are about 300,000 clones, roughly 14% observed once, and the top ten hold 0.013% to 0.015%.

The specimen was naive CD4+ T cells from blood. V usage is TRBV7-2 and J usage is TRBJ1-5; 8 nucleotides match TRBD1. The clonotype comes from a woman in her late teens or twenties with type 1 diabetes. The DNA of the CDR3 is TGTGCCAGCAGCTTCTCAGGGGGCTATAGCAATCAGCCCCAGCATTTT. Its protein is CASSFSGGYSNQPQHF.